This is a list of T cell receptor beta chains from one sample in a study of CD8+CD57+ T cells in acquired aplastic anemia. TCRdb ran MiXCR on the reads and lists one entry per CDR3 protein. The data hold under 200,000 distinct CDR3 sequences, with roughly 64% observed a single time. Sequencing was carried out using sorted CD4+, CD8+, or CD8+CD57+ T cells (not recorded which) from PBMCs. These receptor sequences come from a human donor with severe aplastic anemia or a healthy control (not recorded which). Both conserved end residues are part of each CDR3.

v_call | cdr3_aa
TRBV27 | CASSSRGPGELFF
TRBV10-3 | CAISEVQGDNEQFF
TRBV5-1 | CASRIGTGGSGYTF
TRBV9 | CASSAFSGGATDTQYF
TRBV20-1 | CSAKPMTGGADGYTF
TRBV19 | CASSIGGIYNEQFF
TRBV4-1 | CASSRTSGVYNEQFF
TRBV15 | CATSRQLQETQYF
TRBV10-3 | CAISESGLNNEQFF
TRBV2 | CATKYRGSYEQYF
TRBV10-3 | CAISGQNNEQFF
TRBV4-1 | CASFQTGNGYTF
TRBV19 | CAIRDDGITEAFF
TRBV7-2 | CASRSGRYGYTF
TRBV12-3/TRBV12-4 | CASSLGGDPLF
TRBV7-9 | CASSLGLLRGRSSYEQYF
TRBV7-2 | CASTYTGGGGGYTF
TRBV2 | CASSEDGRRGEQYF
TRBV7-9 | CASSFSGRIQYF
TRBV2 | CASSDPGTGVHQPQHF
TRBV25-1 | CASSDAGQGDNEQFF
TRBV28 | CASSLGLAGSEETQYF
TRBV20-1 | CSASLLRGCTF
TRBV19 | CASTPNRGQLGNTIYF
TRBV10-3 | CAIRAGTLNTEAFF
TRBV5-1 | CASSLGPSSGSYEQYF
TRBV25-1 | CASSVSLGQGFYGYTF
TRBV20-1 | CSASYGIEAFF
TRBV7-9 | CASSLVQGVTDTQYF
TRBV5-6 | CASSPGGLNLYEQYF
TRBV7-9 | CASSAFNSPLHF
TRBV12-3/TRBV12-4 | CASRAGLAGGRTDTQYF
TRBV9 | CASSVGPDNYGYTF
TRBV7-9 | CASSLGNSFNEKLFF
TRBV5-4 | CASSLSGTARNTQYF
TRBV11-2 | CASSGGLAATQYF
TRBV6-1 | CASSESFSQETQYF
TRBV6-5 | CASSYPSGEGGDSPLHF
TRBV7-8 | CASSLLPPLLNAGDTDTQYF
TRBV12-3/TRBV12-4 | CASSPRTSGGDTQYF
TRBV29-1 | CSVDRYQETQYF
TRBV7-9 | CASSFGVGTEYEQYF
TRBV5-8 | CASSLVAGGGQPQHF
TRBV29-1 | CSVTETASGYF
TRBV20-1 | CSARSGLVLETQYF
TRBV7-9 | CASSFLPEHEQYF
TRBV20-1 | CSAGGKETQYF
TRBV30 | CAWNQSPYEQYF
TRBV10-3 | CAISEIPRTEAFF
TRBV19 | CASSIPRQSEAFF
TRBV7-6 | CASSLWTGSSNQPQHF
TRBV6-5 | CASSQGFEDTQYF
TRBV15 | CATSRGRAGGPYEQYF
TRBV20-1 | CSARAPLSGRNEQYF
TRBV2 | CASSDPADGFNQPQHF